Sequencing of this TCR beta chain was carried out in a study of blood T cell repertoires in COVID-19. Study in general: PBMCs, B-cell-depleted T cells, or T cells were the source of the cDNA or gDNA that made up the material.

Authors' analysis steps: Reference gene primer amplification gave nucleated cell count estimates. Sequenced by immunoSEQ multiplex PCR; TCRdb stores in-frame clones only, minus some. Clone size and V and J calls were adopted from that table, with D and trimming inferred from the DNA. The profile shows some 200,000 clones, roughly 80% of them singletons. A COVID-19 case was met by exposed participants within 2 weeks before study entry. The V gene's germline CDR1 is SGHRS and CDR2 YFSETQ. The CDR3 runs 15 residues. Trimming removed 0 bases at V and 6 bases at J, with 13 bases between. The chain couples TRBV5-1 to TRBJ2-1, with a tentative D call TRBD2 (7 bases). Specimen: PBMCs or T cells enriched from blood (not recorded which). This receptor was obtained from a woman in her forties or fifties who had been exposed to COVID-19. The CDR3 reads CASSLEGGSFNEQFF. CDR3 DNA sequence: TGCGCCAGCAGCTTGGAGGGGGGGTCGTTCAATGAGCAGTTCTTC. Variable domain in full (rest from reference TRBV5-1 and TRBJ2-1): KAGVTQTPRYLIKTRGQQVTLSCSPISGHRSVSWYQQTPGQGLQFLFEYFSETQRNKGNFPGRFSGRQFSNSRSEMNVSTLELGDSALYLCASSLEGGSFNEQFFGPGTRLTVL.